The source of this T cell receptor (beta chain) is a study of blood T cell repertoires in COVID-19. The overall study: COVID-19 samples collected from the United States, Italy and Spain covered acute and convalescent phases. PBMCs, B-cell-depleted T cells, or T cells were the source of the cDNA or gDNA that made up the material.

Study processing details: The authors estimated nucleated cell counts from reference gene primer amplification. Using immunoSEQ multiplex PCR, the repertoire was profiled, and TCRdb retains in-frame clones only, with some absent. The DNA gave D and trimming, while V, J and clone size come from that table. The sample yields tens of thousands of clones, 70% to 85% seen once. Germline assignment: CDR1 MNHEY and CDR2 SVGEGT. The CDR3 covers 15 residues. The V gene end was trimmed by 5 bases and the J gene end by 8 bases; junction bases not matched to a gene: 12. The rearrangement joins TRBV6-2 or TRBV6-3 to TRBJ1-2, with 9 nucleotides matching TRBD1. Specimen: peripheral blood. The receptor's source is a human donor in a cohort sampled during active COVID-19. The CDR3 sequence: CASSRPTGGTLGYTF. The CDR3 DNA follows: TGTGCCAGCAGTCGCCCCACAGGGGGCACCTTGGGCTACACCTTC.